The next 12 T cell receptor beta chains were all read from a single sample in a study of OX40 agonist ivuxolimab in advanced cancers. Generated by immunoSEQ multiplex PCR, the TCRdb table keeps only in-frame clones and is missing some. The sample has approximately 98,000 clones, 84% seen once; the top ten hold less than 5.5%. Source: CD4+ or CD8+ T cells sorted from blood, taken in a trial of the OX40 agonist ivuxolimab. The receptors shown here come from an adult with an advanced solid tumor such as melanoma, head and neck, liver or kidney cancer.

The chain employs TRBV6-5 and TRBJ2-7, with D possibly matching TRBD1 (6 bases). CDR1 and CDR2 (germline): MNHEY, SVGAGI. V dropped 5 bases and J dropped 5 bases, with 16 bases sitting between them. The CDR3 runs 14 residues. The CDR3 is CASSPPGTLDEQYF. CDR3 DNA: TGTGCCAGCAGTCCGCCCGGGACATTGGACGAGCAGTACTTC.

This sequence joins TRBV5-1 and TRBJ2-2; 10 bases match TRBD1. Germline assignment: CDR1 SGHRS and CDR2 YFSETQ. The CDR3 extends over 16 amino acids. The junction had 7 bases not matched to a gene; V was cut back by 3 bases and J by 5 bases. This chain's CDR3 is CASSWGQGRGTGELFF. The CDR3 nucleotides are TGCGCCAGCAGCTGGGGACAGGGGCGCGGAACCGGGGAGCTGTTTTTT. Combining the CDR3 with reference TRBV5-1 and TRBJ2-2 gives the whole variable domain KAGVTQTPRYLIKTRGQQVTLSCSPISGHRSVSWYQQTPGQGLQFLFEYFSETQRNKGNFPGRFSGRQFSNSRSEMNVSTLELGDSALYLCASSWGQGRGTGELFFGEGSRLTVL.

The chain carries TRBV27 and TRBJ2-4; tentative D call: TRBD2 (5 bases). This CDR3 spans 16 amino acids. Germline CDR1 is MNHEY and CDR2 is SMNVEV (reference sequence). Trimming took off 4 bases at V and 6 bases at J, with 19 bases between the two ends. CDR3 coding DNA: TGTGCCAGCAGTTCAGGACGGCCTCCCCGGGGAAACATTCAGTACTTC. Its protein product is CASSSGRPPRGNIQYF.

CDR3 amino acids: CASSPPMGDTQYF. In DNA form, the CDR3 reads TGTGCCAGCAGCCCCCCCATGGGGGATACGCAGTATTTT. The chain links TRBV7-3 to TRBJ2-3; D gene unclear. Looked up from germline, CDR1 is SGHTA and CDR2 is FQGTGA. This CDR3 region has 13 residues. V lost 5 bases and J 6 bases, leaving 12 bases between the germline ends. Complete variable domain (other parts from reference TRBV7-3 and TRBJ2-3): GAGVSQTPSNKVTEKGKYVELRCDPISGHTALYWYRQSLGQGPEFLIYFQGTGAADDSGLPNDRFFAVRPEGSVSTLKIQRTERGDSAVYLCASSPPMGDTQYFGPGTRLTVL.

This chain links TRBV5-6 with TRBJ1-2; D ambiguous. Germline V CDR1 and CDR2: SGHDT, YYEEEE. The germline V and J ends were trimmed by 0 bases and 8 bases, with 14 bases remaining between them. This CDR3 has 14 residues. As DNA, the CDR3 is TGTGCCAGCAGCTTGGCCGGGCTAACGGGGGGCTACACCTTC. Amino acid sequence: CASSLAGLTGGYTF.

The chain couples TRBV21-1 to TRBJ1-3; TRBD1 reflects the table's D call only, with no check against the DNA. TRBV21-1 is a listed pseudogene. This CDR3 contains 17 residues. CDR3 bases: TGTGCCAGCAGCAAAAAGGGCAGGGGGAGCTCTGGAAACACCATATATTTT. Translating it yields CASSKKGRGSSGNTIYF.

The V call is TRBV18, the J call TRBJ1-4; TRBD1 aligns across 9 bases. The CDR3 contains 17 residues. J lost 11 bases, V lost 5 bases, and 18 bases had no gene match. Germline V CDR1 and CDR2: KGHSH, LQKENI. The CDR3 spells CASSSELPGTGWTKLFF. The CDR3, as DNA: TGTGCCAGCTCATCAGAACTTCCCGGGACAGGGTGGACGAAACTGTTTTTT.

The rearrangement links TRBV13 to TRBJ2-3; maybe TRBD2 (5 bases). Trimming shortened V by 5 bases and J by 1 base, and 13 bases separated the two germline ends. This CDR3 has 15 residues. Germline V gives CDR1 PRHDT, CDR2 FYEKMQ (reference sequence). The CDR3 loop is CASSPRISGTDTQYF. In DNA, the CDR3 is TGTGCCAGCAGCCCCCGTATTAGCGGCACAGATACGCAGTATTTT. Drawing the rest from reference TRBV13 and TRBJ2-3, the complete variable domain is AAGVIQSPRHLIKEKRETATLKCYPIPRHDTVYWYQQGPGQDPQFLISFYEKMQSDKGSIPDRFSAQQFSDYHSELNMSSLELGDSALYFCASSPRISGTDTQYFGPGTRLTVL.

The rearrangement joins TRBV12-5 to TRBJ1-1, with 7 bases matching TRBD1. This CDR3 region has 13 residues. Germline V gene lookup returns CDR1 LGHNT and CDR2 FRNRAP. Germline trimming cut 1 base from V and 8 bases from J; bases unmatched to any gene: 4. CDR3 DNA: TGTGCTAGTGGTTTGGCTCCGACAGGGGAAGCTTTCTTT. It yields the protein CASGLAPTGEAFF.

The rearrangement uses TRBV27 and TRBJ2-7; 7 bases match TRBD2. J gave up 3 bases and V 5 bases, and 7 bases lay outside the gene matches. The germline V gene has CDR1 MNHEY and CDR2 SMNVEV (reference sequence). This CDR3 has 14 amino acids. The CDR3 DNA reads as TGTGCCAGCAGTCTCCAGTCGGGGGGCTACGAGCAGTACTTC. Translating it yields CASSLQSGGYEQYF.

This clone has a single count. The chain carries TRBV27 and TRBJ2-5; the match to TRBD2 covers 11 bases. The CDR3 length is 15 residues. J gave up 5 bases and V 6 bases, and 8 bases lay outside the gene matches. Germline-derived CDR1 and CDR2 are MNHEY and SMNVEV (reference sequence). This CDR3 reads CASSSGTSGGETQYF. The CDR3 DNA reads TGTGCCAGCAGCTCCGGGACTAGCGGCGGGGAGACCCAGTACTTC.

The chain has TRBV4-3 and TRBJ2-2; D tentatively fits TRBD1 or TRBD2 (5 bases each). Germline CDR1 is LGHNA and CDR2 is YSLEER. Trimming removed 4 bases at V and 0 bases at J, with 9 bases between. CDR3 length: 15 residues. In DNA form, the CDR3 reads TGCGCCAGCAGCCCTACGGGGCCGAACACCGGGGAGCTGTTTTTT. This gives the protein CASSPTGPNTGELFF.